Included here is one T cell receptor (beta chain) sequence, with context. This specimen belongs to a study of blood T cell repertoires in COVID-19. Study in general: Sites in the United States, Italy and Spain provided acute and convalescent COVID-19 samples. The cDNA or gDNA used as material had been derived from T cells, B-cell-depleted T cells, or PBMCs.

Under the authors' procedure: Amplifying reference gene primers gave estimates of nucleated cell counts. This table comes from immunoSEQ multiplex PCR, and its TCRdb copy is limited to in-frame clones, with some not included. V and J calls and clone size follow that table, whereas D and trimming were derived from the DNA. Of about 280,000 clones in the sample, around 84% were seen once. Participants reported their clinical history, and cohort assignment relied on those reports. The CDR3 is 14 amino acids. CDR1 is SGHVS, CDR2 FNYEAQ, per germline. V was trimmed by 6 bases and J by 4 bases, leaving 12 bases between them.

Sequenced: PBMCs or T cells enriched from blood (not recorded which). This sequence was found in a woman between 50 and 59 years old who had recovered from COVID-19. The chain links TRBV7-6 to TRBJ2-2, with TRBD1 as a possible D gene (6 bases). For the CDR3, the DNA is TGTGCCAGCAGTCGAACCAGGGGCACCGGGGAGCTGTTTTTT. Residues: CASSRTRGTGELFF. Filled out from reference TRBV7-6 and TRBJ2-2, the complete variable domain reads GAGVSQSPRYKVTKRGQDVALRCDPISGHVSLYWYRQALGQGPEFLTYFNYEAQQDKSGLPNDRFSAERPEGSISTLTIQRTEQRDSAMYRCASSRTRGTGELFFGEGSRLTVL.